Listed here are 26 T cell receptor beta chains from one sample, sequenced in a study of blood T cell repertoires in COVID-19. Measured with immunoSEQ multiplex PCR; TCRdb has only the in-frame clones, and not every one. The profile covers about 98,000 clones, with about 80% appearing a single time and roughly 25% taken by the ten largest. The sequenced sample consisted of peripheral blood. The origin of the receptors is a man in his 70s with acute or convalescent COVID-19.

J is TRBJ1-2 and V is TRBV29-1; D not certain. The CDR3 spans 10 residues. Germline V lookup: CDR1 SQVTM, CDR2 ANQGSEA. V lost 7 bases to trimming and J lost 8 bases, with 11 bases between them. The CDR3 nucleotides are TGCAGCGCATTGTCGGAGGGCTACACCTTC. Encoded protein: CSALSEGYTF. Together with reference TRBV29-1 and TRBJ1-2, the CDR3 gives the full variable domain: SAVISQKPSRDICQRGTSLTIQCQVDSQVTMMFWYRQQPGQSLTLIATANQGSEATYESGFVIDKFPISRPNLTFSTLTVSNMSPEDSSIYLCSALSEGYTFGSGTRLTVV.

The rearrangement links TRBV9 to TRBJ1-6; maybe TRBD1 (5 bases). The CDR3 sequence is 13 residues long. Germline CDR1 and CDR2: SGDLS and YYNGEE. V was clipped by 4 bases and J by 12 bases, with 14 bases between them. The CDR3 nucleotides are TGTGCCAGCAGCCCCCAGACAGACCTACCCCTCCACTTT. This gives the protein CASSPQTDLPLHF. The variable domain in full, completed from reference TRBV9 and TRBJ1-6, reads DSGVTQTPKHLITATGQRVTLRCSPRSGDLSVYWYQQSLDQGLQFLIQYYNGEERAKGNILERFSAQQFPDLHSELNLSSLELGDSALYFCASSPQTDLPLHFGNGTRLTVT.

The chain employs TRBV6-5 and TRBJ2-7; a weak D match, TRBD2 (5 bases). This CDR3 has 13 residues. With 7 bases removed from V and 7 bases from J, the gap between germline ends came to 17 bases. Germline loops: CDR1 MNHEY, CDR2 SVGAGI. DNA of the CDR3: TGTGCCAGCAACCGCGGAGGAGAGGTGGAGCAGTACTTC. This gives the protein CASNRGGEVEQYF.

As regards this clone: The same CDR3 can be traced to other DNA sequences in this sample. The chain joins TRBV18 to TRBJ2-5, with unresolved D. The CDR3 covers 13 residues. Germline V CDR1 and CDR2: KGHSH, LQKENI. Trimming pared 3 bases from V and 2 bases from J, leaving 7 bases between. The CDR3 bases are TGTGCCAGCTCACCGAGAGATCAAGAGACCCAGTACTTC. Its translation: CASSPRDQETQYF.

The chain uses TRBV6-5 and TRBJ1-5; TRBD1 matches 9 bases. V lost 3 bases to trimming and J lost 3 bases; unmatched junction nucleotides: 6. Germline CDR1 and CDR2: MNHEY and SVGAGI. The CDR3 contains 16 residues. CDR3 nucleotides: TGTGCCAGCAGTTATCAGGACAGGGGCCCCAATCAGCCCCAGCATTTT. Its translation is CASSYQDRGPNQPQHF.

This clone showed up just once. The chain is built from TRBV28 and TRBJ1-5; 9 bases map to TRBD1. The CDR3 runs 14 residues. CDR1 MDHEN and CDR2 SYDVKM come from the germline V gene. V was pared by 10 bases and J by 3 bases, with 7 bases of the junction left unmatched. CDR3 bases: TGTGCCATTACGGACAGGGGACCCAATCAGCCCCAGCATTTT. This translates into CAITDRGPNQPQHF.

This chain connects TRBV9 to TRBJ2-3; 8 bases are a match to TRBD2. V trimming: 0 bases; J trimming: 4 bases; junction bases outside the gene matches: 7. The CDR3 consists of 16 residues. In germline, CDR1 is SGDLS, CDR2 YYNGEE. For the CDR3, the DNA is TGTGCCAGCAGCGTAGGACTAGCGAACACAGCAGATACGCAGTATTTT. It yields the protein CASSVGLANTADTQYF.

This chain uses TRBV5-1 with TRBJ2-3, with 8 nucleotides matching TRBD1. The V and J ends lost 4 bases and 2 bases, in that order; junction bases with no gene match: 3. Germline V gene lookup returns CDR1 SGHRS and CDR2 YFSETQ. The CDR3 totals 14 residues. The CDR3 sequence: CASSPGQDTDTQYF. CDR3 DNA: TGCGCCAGCAGCCCGGGACAGGACACAGATACGCAGTATTTT.

This chain connects TRBV9 to TRBJ1-1; D is possibly TRBD1 (5 bases). Trimming removed 1 base from V and 5 bases from J, with 9 bases in between. Germline lookup yields CDR1 SGDLS and CDR2 YYNGEE. CDR3 length: 13 amino acids. CDR3 coding DNA: TGTGCCAGCAGCGTAATGGAGGGGACTGAAGCTTTCTTT. Amino acids: CASSVMEGTEAFF.

The rearrangement links TRBV11-2 to TRBJ1-1; perhaps TRBD1 as D (5 bases). Trimming removed 3 bases from V and 6 bases from J, with 14 bases in between. There are 14 residues in the CDR3. The germline CDR1 and CDR2 sequences are SGHAT and FQNNGV. CDR3 protein: CASSFIGAGSEAFF. In nucleotides, the CDR3 is TGTGCCAGCAGCTTCATAGGGGCCGGCTCTGAAGCTTTCTTT. Full variable domain (rest looked up from reference TRBV11-2 and TRBJ1-1): EAGVAQSPRYKIIEKRQSVAFWCNPISGHATLYWYQQILGQGPKLLIQFQNNGVVDDSQLPKDRFSAERLKGVDSTLKIQPAKLEDSAVYLCASSFIGAGSEAFFGQGTRLTVV.

This chain links TRBV7-2 with TRBJ1-3, with D maybe TRBD1 (5 bases). The CDR3 has 16 residues. Per the germline V gene, CDR1 is SGHTA and CDR2 is FQGNSA. The V end was cut by 3 bases, the J end by 0 bases, with 12 bases between. The CDR3 spells CASSFGTFSSGNTIYF. The DNA for the CDR3 is TGTGCCAGCAGCTTTGGGACTTTCAGCTCTGGAAACACCATATATTTT.

J is TRBJ2-7 and V is TRBV6-1; 10 nucleotides match TRBD2. CDR3 length: 16 residues. Trimming removed 4 bases from V and 0 bases from J; junction bases left unmatched: 6. Germline values: CDR1 MNHNS, CDR2 SASEGT. In nucleotides, the CDR3 is TGTGCCAGCAGTGGGGCTAGCGGGAGCCTCTCCTACGAGCAGTACTTC. It is translated as CASSGASGSLSYEQYF.

This chain uses TRBV19 with TRBJ2-1; TRBD2 might be the D (6 bases). The CDR3 extends over 15 amino acids. Trimming shortened V by 2 bases and J by 5 bases, and 13 bases separated the two germline ends. CDR1 and CDR2 (germline): LNHDA, SQIVND (reference sequence). The CDR3 here is CASSITQAGNNEQFF. For the CDR3, the DNA is TGTGCCAGTAGTATAACACAGGCGGGGAACAATGAGCAGTTCTTC.

This chain links TRBV28 with TRBJ1-4; 9 bases align to TRBD1. Per the germline V gene, CDR1 is MDHEN and CDR2 is SYDVKM. The V and J ends lost 6 bases and 0 bases, in that order; junction bases with no gene match: 5. The CDR3 sequence is 16 residues long. Here the CDR3 DNA reads TGTGCCAGCAGGGCCAGGACAGGGGCAACTAATGAAAAACTGTTTTTT. Residues: CASRARTGATNEKLFF. The full variable domain, rest sourced from reference TRBV28 and TRBJ1-4, is DVKVTQSSRYLVKRTGEKVFLECVQDMDHENMFWYRQDPGLGLRLIYFSYDVKMKEKGDIPEGYSVSREKKERFSLILESASTNQTSMYLCASRARTGATNEKLFFGSGTQLSVL.

This chain connects TRBV6-5 to TRBJ2-5, with a tentative D call TRBD2 (6 bases). V lost 0 bases, J lost 2 bases, and 7 bases lay in between. The CDR3 spans 14 residues. Germline CDR1 and CDR2: MNHEY and SVGAGI. CDR3 protein: CASSYSSGQETQYF. The CDR3, as DNA: TGTGCCAGCAGTTACTCTAGCGGTCAAGAGACCCAGTACTTC.

The chain recombines TRBV3-1 (or the pseudogene TRBV3-2) with TRBJ2-3; 11 nucleotides line up with TRBD2. The J segment lost 1 base and the V segment lost 4 bases, leaving 4 bases of the junction unmatched. CDR1 is LGHDT, CDR2 YNNKEL, per germline (reference sequence). The CDR3 is 16 amino acids. The CDR3 nucleotides are TGTGCCAGCAGCCGATGGACTAGCGGGCGCACAGATACGCAGTATTTT. It yields the protein CASSRWTSGRTDTQYF.

The V gene is TRBV24-1, the J gene TRBJ2-7, with 11 bases identical to TRBD2. The junction had 4 bases not matched to a gene; V was cut back by 4 bases and J by 0 bases. The length of the CDR3 is 16 residues. Germline CDR1 is KGHDR and CDR2 is SFDVKD. DNA for the CDR3: TGTGCCACCAGTGAGACCACTAGCGGGAGCTCCTACGAGCAGTACTTC. Amino acid sequence: CATSETTSGSSYEQYF.

The rearrangement uses TRBV28 and TRBJ2-3, with 9 positions matching TRBD1. Looked up from germline, CDR1 is MDHEN and CDR2 is SYDVKM. This CDR3 spans 15 amino acids. V dropped 8 bases and J dropped 2; count of bases not matched to a gene: 8. CDR3 bases: TGTGCCAGCGGAGGGACAGGGACCCACACAGATACGCAGTATTTT. Amino acid sequence: CASGGTGTHTDTQYF.

This clone was seen just once. This rearrangement joins TRBV6-2 or TRBV6-3 to TRBJ2-2; a possible D gene is TRBD2 (6 bases). The CDR3 is 13 amino acids. Germline V gene data show CDR1 as MNHEY and CDR2 as SVGEGT. Trimming pared 2 bases from V and 8 bases from J, leaving 9 bases between. CDR3 loop: CASSYAGGGELFF. CDR3 bases: TGTGCCAGCAGTTACGCCGGGGGTGGGGAGCTGTTTTTT.

This chain links TRBV19 with TRBJ2-7, with 8 bases aligning to TRBD1. This CDR3 is 14 amino acids long. The ends lost 5 bases at V and 2 bases at J; junction bases unmatched: 5. Germline assignment: CDR1 LNHDA and CDR2 SQIVND (reference sequence). CDR3 in amino acids: CASSYQGATYEQYF. The CDR3 region has the DNA TGTGCCAGTAGTTATCAGGGGGCGACCTACGAGCAGTACTTC.

The chain has TRBV5-1 and TRBJ2-5; 7 bases are a match to TRBD1. Germline CDR1 and CDR2: SGHRS and YFSETQ. CDR3 length: 14 amino acids. J lost 2 bases, V lost 5 bases, and 6 bases had no gene match. The CDR3 protein is CASSSGTDQETQYF. In DNA, the CDR3 is TGCGCCAGCAGTTCCGGGACAGATCAAGAGACCCAGTACTTC.

V usage is TRBV6-6 and J usage is TRBJ1-5; 7 positions match TRBD1. With 5 bases clipped from V and 2 bases from J, the junction kept 9 bases outside the gene matches. Germline assignment: CDR1 MNHNY and CDR2 SVGAGI (reference sequence). The CDR3 is 16 amino acids. In DNA, the CDR3 is TGTGCCAGCAGTCGACAGGGTGTCGGAGGCAATCAGCCCCAGCATTTT. Residues: CASSRQGVGGNQPQHF.

The J gene is TRBJ1-1, the V gene TRBV18, with unresolved D. Germline V lookup: CDR1 KGHSH, CDR2 LQKENI. The CDR3 has 14 amino acids. The V gene lost 3 bases and the J gene lost 5 bases, with 13 bases spanning the gap. The DNA for the CDR3 is TGTGCCAGCTCACCTCTAGATATAGGAACTGAAGCTTTCTTT. Translating gives CASSPLDIGTEAFF.

The table lists this clone with a count of one. CDR3 loop: CASSEMEGYEKLFF. The DNA of the CDR3 is TGTGCCAGCAGTGAGATGGAGGGGTATGAAAAACTGTTTTTT. The chain joins TRBV6-1 to TRBJ1-4; TRBD1 might be the D (5 bases). Germline loops: CDR1 MNHNS, CDR2 SASEGT. The CDR3 loop spans 14 amino acids. The ends were cut back, 3 bases at V and 6 bases at J, with 11 bases in the middle.

The V and J genes are TRBV11-1 and TRBJ2-7; 8 nucleotides match TRBD1. J gave up 7 bases and V 7 bases, and 12 bases lay outside the gene matches. The CDR3 runs to 14 residues. CDR1 is SGHAT and CDR2 is FQDESV in the germline V gene (reference sequence). CDR3 in DNA: TGTGCCAGCACCCTCGACAGGGGTGTGTGGGAGCAGTACTTC. Translating gives CASTLDRGVWEQYF.

This clone was observed a single time. The rearrangement links TRBV27 to TRBJ2-1; D is possibly TRBD1 (6 bases). V was cut by 5 bases and J by 0 bases, with 17 bases left in between. The CDR3 totals 17 residues. Germline lookup yields CDR1 MNHEY and CDR2 SMNVEV (reference sequence). The CDR3 region is CASSPRWGRGSYNEQFF. Written as DNA, the CDR3 is TGTGCCAGCAGTCCCCGTTGGGGCAGGGGCTCCTACAATGAGCAGTTCTTC.